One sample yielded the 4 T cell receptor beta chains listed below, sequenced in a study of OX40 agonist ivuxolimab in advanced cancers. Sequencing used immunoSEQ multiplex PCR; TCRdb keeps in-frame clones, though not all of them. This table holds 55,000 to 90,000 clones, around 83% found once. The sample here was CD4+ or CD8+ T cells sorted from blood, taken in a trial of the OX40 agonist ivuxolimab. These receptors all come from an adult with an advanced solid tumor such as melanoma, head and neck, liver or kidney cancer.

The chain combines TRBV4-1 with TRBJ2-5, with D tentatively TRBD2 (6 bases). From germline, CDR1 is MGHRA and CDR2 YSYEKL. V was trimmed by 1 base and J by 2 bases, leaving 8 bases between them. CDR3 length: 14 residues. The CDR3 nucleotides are TGCGCCAGCAGCCAAGTGACTAGGCAAGAGACCCAGTACTTC. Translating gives CASSQVTRQETQYF.

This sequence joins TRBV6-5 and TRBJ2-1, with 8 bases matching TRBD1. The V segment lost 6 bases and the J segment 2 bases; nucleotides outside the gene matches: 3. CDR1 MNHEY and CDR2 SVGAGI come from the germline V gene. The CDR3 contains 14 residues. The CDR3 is CASRDRATYNEQFF. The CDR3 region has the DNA TGTGCCAGCAGGGACAGGGCGACCTACAATGAGCAGTTCTTC.

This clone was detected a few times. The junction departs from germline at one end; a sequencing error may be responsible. CDR3 loop: CASRQGDRRNF. The CDR3 DNA is TGTGCCAGCAGGCAGGGGGACAGGAGGAACTTC. V is TRBV28 and J is TRBJ2-7; 8 bases align to TRBD1. From germline, CDR1 is MDHEN and CDR2 SYDVKM. The CDR3 is 11 amino acids.

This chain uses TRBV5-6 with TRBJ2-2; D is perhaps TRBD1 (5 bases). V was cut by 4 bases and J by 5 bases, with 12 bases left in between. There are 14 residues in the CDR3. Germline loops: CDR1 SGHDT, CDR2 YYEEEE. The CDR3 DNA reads TGTGCCAGCAGCCCAGTGACAGCAACCGGGGAGCTGTTTTTT. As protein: CASSPVTATGELFF. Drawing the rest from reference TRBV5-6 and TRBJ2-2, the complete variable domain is DAGVTQSPTHLIKTRGQQVTLRCSPKSGHDTVSWYQQALGQGPQFIFQYYEEEERQRGNFPDRFSGHQFPNYSSELNVNALLLGDSALYLCASSPVTATGELFFGEGSRLTVL.